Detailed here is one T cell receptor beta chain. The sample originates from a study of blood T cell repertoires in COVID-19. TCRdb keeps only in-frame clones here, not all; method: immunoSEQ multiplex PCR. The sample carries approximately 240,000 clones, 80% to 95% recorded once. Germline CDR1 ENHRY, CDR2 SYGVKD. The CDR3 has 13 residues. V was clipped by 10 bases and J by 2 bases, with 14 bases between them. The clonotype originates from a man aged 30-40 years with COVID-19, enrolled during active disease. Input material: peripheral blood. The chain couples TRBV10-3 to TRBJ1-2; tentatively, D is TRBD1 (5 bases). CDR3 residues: CATPDRGNYGYTF. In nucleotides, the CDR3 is TGTGCCACCCCGGACCGGGGGAACTATGGCTACACCTTC.